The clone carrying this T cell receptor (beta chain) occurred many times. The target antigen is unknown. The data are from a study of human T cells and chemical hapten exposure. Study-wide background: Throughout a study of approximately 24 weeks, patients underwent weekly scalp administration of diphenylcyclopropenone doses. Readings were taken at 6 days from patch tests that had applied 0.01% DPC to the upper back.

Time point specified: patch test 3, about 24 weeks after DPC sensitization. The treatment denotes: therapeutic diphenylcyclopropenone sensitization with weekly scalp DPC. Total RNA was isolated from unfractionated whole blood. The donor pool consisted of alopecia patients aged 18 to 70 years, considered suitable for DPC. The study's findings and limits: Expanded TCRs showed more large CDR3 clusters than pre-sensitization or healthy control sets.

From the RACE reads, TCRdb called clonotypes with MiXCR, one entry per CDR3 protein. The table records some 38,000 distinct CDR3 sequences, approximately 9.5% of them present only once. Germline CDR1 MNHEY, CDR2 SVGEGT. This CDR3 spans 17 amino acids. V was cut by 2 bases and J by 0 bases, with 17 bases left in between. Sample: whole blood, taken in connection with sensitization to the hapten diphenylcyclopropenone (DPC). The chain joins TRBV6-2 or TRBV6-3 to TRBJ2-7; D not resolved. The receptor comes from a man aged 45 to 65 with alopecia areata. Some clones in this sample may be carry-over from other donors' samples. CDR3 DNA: TGTGCCAGCAGTTACCAAAATTTTGACGGTAGCTCCTACGAGCAGTACTTC. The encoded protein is CASSYQNFDGSSYEQYF.